The T cell receptor (beta chain) described here comes from a study of blood T cell repertoires in COVID-19 (dated by TCRdb to the early 2020s). Background on the whole study: Samples from collaborators originated in the United States, Italy and Spain and spanned both the acute and convalescent phases of COVID-19. The prospective study material was composed of cDNA or gDNA derived from T cells, B-cell-depleted T cells, or PBMCs. Samples came from the ongoing ImmuneRACE study (first 160 participants) plus 1,254 subjects from 6 global collaborators. Nearly every sample came with metadata listing a de-identified subject ID, COVID-19 status, age in years and sex. The dataset comprised deeply sampled blood TCRbeta repertoires from subjects exposed to, actively infected with, or recovered from COVID-19. Where available, HLA class I and class II types were obtained from metadata supplied by the sample provider rather than from assay-based typing. The repertoires were released in a freely available public database intended as a resource for research on the immune response to SARS-CoV-2.

Whole blood was collected in K2EDTA tubes by collaborating institutions according to the institutions' own protocols. Collaborator samples were shipped for TCRbeta analysis as frozen whole blood, isolated PBMCs, or DNA extracted from either sample type. From its cysteine to its phenylalanine, the CDR3 spans 15 amino acids. Left in the record is the CDR3 DNA by itself, 45 bases read in frame from the first base. V loses 2 bases of germline sequence and J loses 6 bases, and the interval between the two ends is 14 bases. The immunoSEQ Assay, a bias-controlled multiplex PCR, was used to amplify TCRbeta CDR3 regions from genomic DNA. As for the original processing: Nucleated cell counts per sample were estimated from amplification of reference gene primers within the assay. To quantify the absolute abundance of each unique TCRbeta CDR3 rearrangement, sequence reads were collapsed and filtered. For each sample, productive Simpson clonality was calculated by taking the square root of Simpson's diversity index across productive rearrangements. Sourced from immuneACCESS, this table was stored by TCRdb with only in-frame sequences that have V and J called. A share of the clones is absent; for the studies checked, an unresolved V gene accounts for under half, and the remainder has no known explanation. Clonal size and the V and J genes are those of that table, whereas D and trimming came from the DNA. The sample has a few hundred thousand clones on record, around 84% of them singletons. Jointly, the top ten make up approximately 6.8% of the sample.

Study-wide conclusions, independent of this receptor: Clinical and demographic metadata were provided uncurated, with the amount varying by source and participant.

As concerns this clone: Which antigen it targets is not known. No base qualities exist here, and no much larger clone lies one base off it.

Material: peripheral blood. The chain is assembled from TRBV6-7 and TRBJ1-5; the D gene cannot be named for sure. TRBV6-7 is flagged as an ORF with uncertain function. The receptor's source is a woman in her seventies with active or convalescent COVID-19. The nucleotide sequence reads as follows: TGTGCCAGCAGTTACAAGGAGGGATCAGTTCAGCCCCAGCATTTT. This yields the protein CASSYKEGSVQPQHF.